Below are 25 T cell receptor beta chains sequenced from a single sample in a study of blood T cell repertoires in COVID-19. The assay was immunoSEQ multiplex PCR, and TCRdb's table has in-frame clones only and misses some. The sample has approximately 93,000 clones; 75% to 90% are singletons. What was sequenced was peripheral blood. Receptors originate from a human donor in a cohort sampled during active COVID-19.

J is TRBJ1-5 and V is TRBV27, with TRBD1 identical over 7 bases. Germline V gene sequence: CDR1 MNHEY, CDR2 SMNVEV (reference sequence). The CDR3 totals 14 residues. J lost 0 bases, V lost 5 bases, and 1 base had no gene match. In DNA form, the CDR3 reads TGTGCCAGCAGTCCAGGGGGTAGCAATCAGCCCCAGCATTTT. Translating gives CASSPGGSNQPQHF.

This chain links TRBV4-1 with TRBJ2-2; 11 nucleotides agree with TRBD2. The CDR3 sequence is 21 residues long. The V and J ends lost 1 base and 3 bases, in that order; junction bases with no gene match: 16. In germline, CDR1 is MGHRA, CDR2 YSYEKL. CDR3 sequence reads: CASSQVGRALAGERDTGELFF. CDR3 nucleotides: TGCGCCAGCAGCCAAGTTGGGAGAGCACTAGCGGGAGAACGGGACACCGGGGAGCTGTTTTTT.

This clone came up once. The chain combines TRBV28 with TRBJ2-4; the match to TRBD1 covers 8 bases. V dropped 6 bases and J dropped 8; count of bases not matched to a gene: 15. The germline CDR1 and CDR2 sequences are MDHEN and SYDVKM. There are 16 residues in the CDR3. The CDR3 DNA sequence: TGTGCCAGCAGCTCAATGCAGGGGGCGGATTTGTACATTCAGTACTTC. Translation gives CASSSMQGADLYIQYF.

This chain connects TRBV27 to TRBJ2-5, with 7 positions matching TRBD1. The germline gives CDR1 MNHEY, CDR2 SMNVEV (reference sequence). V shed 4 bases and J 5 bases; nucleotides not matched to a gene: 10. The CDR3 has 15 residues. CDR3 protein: CASSSGQPLRETQYF. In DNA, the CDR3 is TGTGCCAGCAGTTCGGGACAGCCGTTAAGGGAGACCCAGTACTTC.

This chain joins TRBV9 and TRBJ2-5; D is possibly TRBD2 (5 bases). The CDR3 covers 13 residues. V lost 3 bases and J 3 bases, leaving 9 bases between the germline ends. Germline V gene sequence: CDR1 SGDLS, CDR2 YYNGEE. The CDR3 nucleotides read TGTGCCAGCAGCGAAAGCGGAGAAGAGACCCAGTACTTC. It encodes CASSESGEETQYF.

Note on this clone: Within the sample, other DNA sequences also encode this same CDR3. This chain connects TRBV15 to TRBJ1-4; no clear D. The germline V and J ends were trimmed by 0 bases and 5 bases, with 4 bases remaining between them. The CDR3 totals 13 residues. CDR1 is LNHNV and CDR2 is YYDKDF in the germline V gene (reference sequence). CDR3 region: CATSRDRNEKLFF. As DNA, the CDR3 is TGTGCCACCAGCAGAGACCGGAATGAAAAACTGTTTTTT.

The CDR3 DNA sequence: TGCAGCGTTGAAGATCAAGAATCCGGGATTGAAGTAGAGCAGTTCTTC. Protein product: CSVEDQESGIEVEQFF. This chain links TRBV29-1 with TRBJ2-1; maybe TRBD2 (5 bases). Looked up from germline, CDR1 is SQVTM and CDR2 is ANQGSEA. The CDR3 is 16 amino acids. Trimming stripped 0 bases from V and 10 bases from J, with 22 bases between.

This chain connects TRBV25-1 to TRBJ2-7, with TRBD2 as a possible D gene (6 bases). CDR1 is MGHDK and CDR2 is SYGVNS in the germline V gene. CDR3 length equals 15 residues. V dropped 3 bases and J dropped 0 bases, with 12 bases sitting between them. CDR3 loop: CASSDPTTSSYEQYF. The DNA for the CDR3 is TGTGCCAGCAGTGACCCTACGACTAGCTCCTACGAGCAGTACTTC.

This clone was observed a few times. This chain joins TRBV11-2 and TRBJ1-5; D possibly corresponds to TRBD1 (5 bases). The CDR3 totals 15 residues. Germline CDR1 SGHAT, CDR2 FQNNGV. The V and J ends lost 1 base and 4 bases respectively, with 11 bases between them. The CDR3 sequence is CASSLGQFGNQPQHF. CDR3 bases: TGTGCCAGCAGCTTAGGACAGTTTGGAAATCAGCCCCAGCATTTT.

CDR3 nucleotide sequence: TGTGCCAGCAGCCAGATCGGGACTAGCGGGAGTTCTAGCACAGATACGCAGTATTTT. Amino acid sequence: CASSQIGTSGSSSTDTQYF. The chain has TRBV9 and TRBJ2-3; TRBD2 matches at 14 bases. J lost 0 bases, V lost 4 bases, and 10 bases had no gene match. Looked up from germline, CDR1 is SGDLS and CDR2 is YYNGEE. The length of the CDR3 is 19 residues.

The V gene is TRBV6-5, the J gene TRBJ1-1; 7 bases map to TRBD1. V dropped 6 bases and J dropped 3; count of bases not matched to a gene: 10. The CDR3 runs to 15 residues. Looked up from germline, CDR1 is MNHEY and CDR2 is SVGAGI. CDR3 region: CASRETGRRDTEAFF. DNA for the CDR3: TGTGCCAGCAGGGAGACAGGGCGGAGGGACACTGAAGCTTTCTTT.

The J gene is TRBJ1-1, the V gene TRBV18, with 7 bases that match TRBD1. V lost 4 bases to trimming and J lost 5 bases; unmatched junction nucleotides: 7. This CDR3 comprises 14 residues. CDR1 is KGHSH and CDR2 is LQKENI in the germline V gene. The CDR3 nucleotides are TGTGCCAGCTCACTTTGGGACAGATCAACTGAAGCTTTCTTT. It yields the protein CASSLWDRSTEAFF.

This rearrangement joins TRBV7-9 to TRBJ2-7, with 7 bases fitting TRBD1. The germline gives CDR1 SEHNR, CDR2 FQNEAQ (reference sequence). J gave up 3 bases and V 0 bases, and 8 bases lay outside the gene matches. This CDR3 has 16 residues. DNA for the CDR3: TGTGCCAGCAGCTTAGCCGACGGGCAGGGGGTCTACGAGCAGTACTTC. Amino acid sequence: CASSLADGQGVYEQYF.

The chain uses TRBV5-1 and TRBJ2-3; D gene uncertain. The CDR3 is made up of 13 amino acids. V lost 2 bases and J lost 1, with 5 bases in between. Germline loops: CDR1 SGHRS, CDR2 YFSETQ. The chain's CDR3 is CASSFLGTDTQYF. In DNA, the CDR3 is TGCGCCAGCAGCTTCCTCGGCACAGATACGCAGTATTTT.

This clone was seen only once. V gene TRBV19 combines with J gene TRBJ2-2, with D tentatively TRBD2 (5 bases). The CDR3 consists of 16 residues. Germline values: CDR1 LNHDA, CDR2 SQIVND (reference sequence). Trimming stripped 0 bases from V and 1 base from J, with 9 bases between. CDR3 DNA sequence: TGTGCCAGTAGTATAGAAGTGAGGGTGAACACCGGGGAGCTGTTTTTT. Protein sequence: CASSIEVRVNTGELFF.

CDR3 nucleotides: TGTGCCAGCAGTTACGGGACTAGCGGGTATGAGACCCAGTACTTC. It yields the protein CASSYGTSGYETQYF. V and J are TRBV6-5 and TRBJ2-5; 12 bases line up with TRBD2. The CDR3 extends over 15 amino acids. V trimming: 2 bases; J trimming: 5 bases; junction bases outside the gene matches: 3. Germline CDR1 reads MNHEY; CDR2 reads SVGAGI.

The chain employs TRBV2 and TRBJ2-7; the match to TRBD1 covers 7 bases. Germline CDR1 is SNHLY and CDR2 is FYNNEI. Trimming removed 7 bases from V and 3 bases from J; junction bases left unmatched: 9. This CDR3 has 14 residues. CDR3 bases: TGTGCCAGCACCACTGACAGGGATAACTACGAGCAGTACTTC. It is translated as CASTTDRDNYEQYF. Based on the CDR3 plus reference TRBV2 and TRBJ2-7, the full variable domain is EPEVTQTPSHQVTQMGQEVILRCVPISNHLYFYWYRQILGQKVEFLVSFYNNEISEKSEIFDDQFSVERPDGSNFTLKIRSTKLEDSAMYFCASTTDRDNYEQYFGPGTRLTVT.

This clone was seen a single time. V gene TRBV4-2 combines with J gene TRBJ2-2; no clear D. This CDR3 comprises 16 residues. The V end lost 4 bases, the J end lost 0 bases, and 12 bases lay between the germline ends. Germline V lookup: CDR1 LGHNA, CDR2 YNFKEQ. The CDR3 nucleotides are TGTGCCAGCAGCCCCTTGGCCAGATCGAACACCGGGGAGCTGTTTTTT. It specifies CASSPLARSNTGELFF.

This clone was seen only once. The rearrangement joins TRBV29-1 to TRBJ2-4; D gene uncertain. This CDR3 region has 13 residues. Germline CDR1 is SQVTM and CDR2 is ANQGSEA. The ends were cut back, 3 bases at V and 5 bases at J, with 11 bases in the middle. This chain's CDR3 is CSVESPYQNIQYF. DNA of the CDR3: TGCAGCGTTGAGAGTCCGTACCAAAACATTCAGTACTTC.

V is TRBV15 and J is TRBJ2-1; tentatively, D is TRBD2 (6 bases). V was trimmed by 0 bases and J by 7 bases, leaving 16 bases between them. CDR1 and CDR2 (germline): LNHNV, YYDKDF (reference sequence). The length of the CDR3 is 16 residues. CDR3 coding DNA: TGTGCCACCAGCAGAGATTTGGGGGGAGTTTCTAATGAGCAGTTCTTC. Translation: CATSRDLGGVSNEQFF.

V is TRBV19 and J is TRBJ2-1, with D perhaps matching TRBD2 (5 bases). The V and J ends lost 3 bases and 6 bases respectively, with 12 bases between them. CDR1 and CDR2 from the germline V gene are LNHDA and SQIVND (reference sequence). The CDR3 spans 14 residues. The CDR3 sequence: CASSMSLALNEQFF. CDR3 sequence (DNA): TGTGCCAGTAGTATGTCCCTAGCCCTCAATGAGCAGTTCTTC.

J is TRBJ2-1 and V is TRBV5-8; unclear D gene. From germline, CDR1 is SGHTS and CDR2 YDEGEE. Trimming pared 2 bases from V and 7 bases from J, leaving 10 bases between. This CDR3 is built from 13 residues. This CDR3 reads CASSLSLKNEQFF. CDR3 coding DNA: TGTGCCAGCAGCTTAAGTCTAAAGAATGAGCAGTTCTTC.

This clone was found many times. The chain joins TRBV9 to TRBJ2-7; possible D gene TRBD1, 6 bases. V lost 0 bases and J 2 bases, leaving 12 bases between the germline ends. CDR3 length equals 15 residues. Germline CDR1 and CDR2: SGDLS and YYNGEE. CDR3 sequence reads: CASSVALEGAYEQYF. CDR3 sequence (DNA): TGTGCCAGCAGCGTAGCTCTCGAGGGGGCCTACGAGCAGTACTTC.

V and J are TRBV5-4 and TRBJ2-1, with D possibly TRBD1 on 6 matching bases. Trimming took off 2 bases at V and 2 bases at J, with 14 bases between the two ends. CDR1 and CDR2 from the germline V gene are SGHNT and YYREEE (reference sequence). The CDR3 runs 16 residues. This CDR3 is CASSFGGRGAYNEQFF. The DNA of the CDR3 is TGTGCCAGCAGCTTTGGAGGCAGGGGCGCCTACAATGAGCAGTTCTTC.

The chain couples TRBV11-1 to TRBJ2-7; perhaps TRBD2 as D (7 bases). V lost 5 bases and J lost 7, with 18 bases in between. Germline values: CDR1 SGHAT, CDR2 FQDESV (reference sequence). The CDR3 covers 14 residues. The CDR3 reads CASSQGSGTSEQYF. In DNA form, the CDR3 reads TGTGCCAGCAGCCAGGGCAGCGGGACATCGGAGCAGTACTTC.